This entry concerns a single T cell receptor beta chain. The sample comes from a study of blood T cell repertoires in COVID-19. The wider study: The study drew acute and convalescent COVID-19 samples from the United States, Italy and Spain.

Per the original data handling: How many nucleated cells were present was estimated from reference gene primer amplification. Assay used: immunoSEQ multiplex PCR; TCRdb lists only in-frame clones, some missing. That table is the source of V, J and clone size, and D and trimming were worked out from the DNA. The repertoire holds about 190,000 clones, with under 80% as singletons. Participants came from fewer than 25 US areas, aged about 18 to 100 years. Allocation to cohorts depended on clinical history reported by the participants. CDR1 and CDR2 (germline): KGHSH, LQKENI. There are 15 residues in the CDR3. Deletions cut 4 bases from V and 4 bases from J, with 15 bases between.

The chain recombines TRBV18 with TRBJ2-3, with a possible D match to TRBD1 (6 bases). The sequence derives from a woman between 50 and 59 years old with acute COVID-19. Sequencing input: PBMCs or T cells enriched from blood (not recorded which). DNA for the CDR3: TGTGCCAGCTCACTGCCGCTACAGGGTGCAGATACGCAGTATTTT. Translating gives CASSLPLQGADTQYF.